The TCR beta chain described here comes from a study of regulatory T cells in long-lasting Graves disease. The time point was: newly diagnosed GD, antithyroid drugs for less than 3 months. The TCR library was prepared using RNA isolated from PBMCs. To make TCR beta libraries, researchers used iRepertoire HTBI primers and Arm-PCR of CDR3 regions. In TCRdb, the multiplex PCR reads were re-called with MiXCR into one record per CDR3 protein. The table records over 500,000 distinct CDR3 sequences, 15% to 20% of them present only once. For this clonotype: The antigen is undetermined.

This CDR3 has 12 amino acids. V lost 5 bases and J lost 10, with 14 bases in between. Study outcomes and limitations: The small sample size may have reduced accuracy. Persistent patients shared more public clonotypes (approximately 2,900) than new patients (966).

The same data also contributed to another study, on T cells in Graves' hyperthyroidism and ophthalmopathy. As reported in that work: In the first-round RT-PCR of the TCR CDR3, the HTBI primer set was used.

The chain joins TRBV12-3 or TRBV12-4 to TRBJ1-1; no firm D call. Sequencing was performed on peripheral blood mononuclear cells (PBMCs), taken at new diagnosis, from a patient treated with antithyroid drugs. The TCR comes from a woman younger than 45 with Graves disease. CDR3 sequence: CASSLTTPLAFF. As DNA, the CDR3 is TGTGCCAGCAGTCTCACAACCCCGTTAGCTTTCTTT.